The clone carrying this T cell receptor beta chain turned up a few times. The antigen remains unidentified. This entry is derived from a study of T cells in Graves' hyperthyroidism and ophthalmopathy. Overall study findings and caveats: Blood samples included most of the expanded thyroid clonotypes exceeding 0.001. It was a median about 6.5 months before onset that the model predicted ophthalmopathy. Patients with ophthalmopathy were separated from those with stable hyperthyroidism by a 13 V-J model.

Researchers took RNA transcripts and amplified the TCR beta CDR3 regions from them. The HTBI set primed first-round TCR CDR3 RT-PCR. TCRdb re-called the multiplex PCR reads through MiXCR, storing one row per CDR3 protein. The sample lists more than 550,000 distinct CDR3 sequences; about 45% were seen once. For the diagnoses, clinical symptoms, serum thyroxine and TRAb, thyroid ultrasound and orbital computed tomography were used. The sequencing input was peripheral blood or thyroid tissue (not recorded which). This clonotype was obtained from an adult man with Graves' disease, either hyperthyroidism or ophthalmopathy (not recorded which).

The DNA of the CDR3 is TGTGCCAGCAGCCAATCGATCGGGGATTATGGCTACACCTTC. It yields the protein CASSQSIGDYGYTF. The chain links TRBV16 to TRBJ1-2; D gene unclear. V was pared by 0 bases and J by 5 bases, with 10 bases between. CDR1 and CDR2 from the germline V gene are KGHSY and FQNENV. CDR3 size: 14 residues.